Shown below are 18 T cell receptor beta chains from a single sample sequenced in a study of T-cell memory formation after mild COVID-19. TCRdb passed the 5' RACE reads through MiXCR, listing each CDR3 protein once. The table shows about 320,000 distinct CDR3 sequences, with roughly an eighth occurring only once. The source material was PBMCs or a T cell subset sorted from them (not recorded which). The receptors were gathered from a man in his late teens or twenties who had mild COVID-19 (a few samples of this study predate the infection). Cell type and time point are not known.

The V and J genes are TRBV20-1 and TRBJ1-1, with D unresolved. The germline V and J ends were trimmed by 3 bases and 1 base, with 9 bases remaining between them. CDR1 DFQATT and CDR2 SNEGSKA come from the germline V gene (reference sequence). The CDR3 length is 13 residues. This CDR3 reads CSARWMKNTEAFF. The CDR3, as DNA: TGCAGTGCTAGGTGGATGAAGAACACTGAAGCTTTCTTT.

The J gene is TRBJ2-1, the V gene TRBV4-3, with 9 bases lining up with TRBD1. The CDR3 has 15 amino acids. V gave up 0 bases and J gave up 6 bases; unmatched junction bases: 3. CDR1 is LGHNA, CDR2 YSLEER, per germline. CDR3 bases: TGCGCCAGCAGCCAAGAAACGACAGGGGGCAATGAGCAGTTCTTC. It translates to CASSQETTGGNEQFF.

The V gene is TRBV6-6, the J gene TRBJ1-5; D gene ambiguous. The germline V gene encodes CDR1 MNHNY and CDR2 SVGAGI (reference sequence). The length of the CDR3 is 15 residues. V was cut by 2 bases and J by 2 bases, with 10 bases left in between. The CDR3 nucleotides read TGTGCCAGCAGTTACCCGGGCATCGGCAATCAGCCCCAGCATTTT. As protein: CASSYPGIGNQPQHF.

This clonotype was counted only a few times. The chain carries TRBV12-3 or TRBV12-4 and TRBJ1-2; no definite D call. This CDR3 has 14 amino acids. Trimming pared 3 bases from V and 5 bases from J, leaving 13 bases between. The CDR3 region is CASSFRQGEYGYTF. CDR3 nucleotides: TGTGCCAGCAGTTTTAGACAAGGCGAATATGGCTACACCTTC.

The chain links TRBV5-1 to TRBJ2-1, with 9 bases identical to TRBD2. The germline V gene has CDR1 SGHRS and CDR2 YFSETQ. The CDR3 runs 15 residues. V was pared by 1 base and J by 4 bases, with 3 bases of the junction left unmatched. The CDR3 loop is CASSLKAGGYNEQFF. The CDR3 DNA reads as TGCGCCAGCAGCTTGAAAGCGGGGGGATACAATGAGCAGTTCTTC. Looking up the rest from reference TRBV5-1 and TRBJ2-1 gives the full variable domain: KAGVTQTPRYLIKTRGQQVTLSCSPISGHRSVSWYQQTPGQGLQFLFEYFSETQRNKGNFPGRFSGRQFSNSRSEMNVSTLELGDSALYLCASSLKAGGYNEQFFGPGTRLTVL.

The table lists this clonotype with a few counts. The chain has TRBV5-1 and TRBJ2-6; D perhaps matches TRBD2 (5 bases). V lost 1 base and J lost 0, with 8 bases in between. Looked up from germline, CDR1 is SGHRS and CDR2 is YFSETQ. This CDR3 contains 16 residues. CDR3 DNA: TGCGCCAGCAGCTTGAGCGGCAACTCTGGGGCCAACGTCCTGACTTTC. Translation gives CASSLSGNSGANVLTF.

This clonotype was recorded a few times. The chain has TRBV11-2 and TRBJ2-4; D possibly uses TRBD1 or TRBD2 (6 bases each). Trimming removed 7 bases at V and 2 bases at J, with 15 bases between. CDR3 length: 15 amino acids. Per the germline V gene, CDR1 is SGHAT and CDR2 is FQNNGV. The CDR3 loop is CASTPWGASKNIQYF. In DNA form, the CDR3 reads TGTGCCAGCACCCCTTGGGGGGCCTCCAAAAACATTCAGTACTTC.

The gene calls are TRBV20-1 and TRBJ2-3; 8 bases align to TRBD1. Trimming at V came to 6 bases and at J to 6 bases, leaving 8 bases not matched to a gene. The CDR3 is made up of 13 amino acids. CDR1 is DFQATT and CDR2 is SNEGSKA in the germline V gene (reference sequence). The CDR3 sequence is CSAWRAGGDTQYF. The DNA of the CDR3 is TGCAGTGCATGGCGGGCAGGGGGCGATACGCAGTATTTT.

The chain is built from TRBV6-5 and TRBJ1-5; D not certain. There are 14 residues in the CDR3. Germline V gene lookup returns CDR1 MNHEY and CDR2 SVGAGI. V gave up 10 bases and J gave up 0 bases, with 13 bases separating them. The CDR3 protein is CATRPYNSNQPQHF. In nucleotides, the CDR3 is TGTGCCACCCGACCATACAATAGCAATCAGCCCCAGCATTTT.

In its sample, this clonotype was seen a few times. The V and J genes are TRBV7-2 and TRBJ2-3; 8 bases map to TRBD2. The CDR3 covers 16 residues. CDR1 and CDR2 (germline): SGHTA, FQGNSA. Germline trimming cut 5 bases from V and 4 bases from J; bases unmatched to any gene: 11. CDR3 region: CASSPSGGGLADTQYF. The DNA of the CDR3 is TGTGCCAGCAGCCCCTCGGGGGGGGGGCTAGCAGATACGCAGTATTTT. Combining the CDR3 with reference TRBV7-2 and TRBJ2-3 gives the whole variable domain GAGVSQSPSNKVTEKGKDVELRCDPISGHTALYWYRQSLGQGLEFLIYFQGNSAPDKSGLPSDRFSAERTGGSVSTLTIQRTQQEDSAVYLCASSPSGGGLADTQYFGPGTRLTVL.

This clonotype was observed at least ten times. This sequence joins TRBV6-5 and TRBJ1-2; D remains ambiguous. In germline, CDR1 is MNHEY, CDR2 SVGAGI. CDR3 length equals 15 residues. V lost 2 bases, J lost 8 bases, and 18 bases lay in between. The CDR3 is CASSYGRVSRGGYTF. The CDR3 coding sequence is TGTGCCAGCAGTTACGGCCGGGTATCCAGAGGGGGCTACACCTTC.

This clonotype was counted between two and nine times. The chain employs TRBV7-3 and TRBJ2-3; no clear D. The germline V and J ends were trimmed by 4 bases and 4 bases, with 12 bases remaining between them. This CDR3 comprises 14 residues. CDR1 is SGHTA, CDR2 FQGTGA, per germline. The CDR3, as DNA: TGTGCCAGCAGCTCGAACGCATGGGCAGATACGCAGTATTTT. As protein: CASSSNAWADTQYF.

The chain is built from TRBV20-1 and TRBJ2-5, with 7 nucleotides matching TRBD1. The J segment lost 4 bases and the V segment lost 0 bases, leaving 8 bases of the junction unmatched. Germline CDR1 and CDR2: DFQATT and SNEGSKA (reference sequence). The CDR3 consists of 15 residues. The CDR3 nucleotides read TGCAGTGCTAGAGATCACACAGGGGCGGGAGAGACCCAGTACTTC. Protein: CSARDHTGAGETQYF.

This clonotype was detected only a few times. The DNA of the CDR3 is TGTGCCAGCAGTTATCGACAGGGGCGCGACAATGAGCAGTTCTTC. Encoded protein: CASSYRQGRDNEQFF. This rearrangement joins TRBV6-6 to TRBJ2-1; 8 nucleotides match TRBD1. This CDR3 has 15 residues. The germline CDR1 and CDR2 sequences are MNHNY and SVGAGI (reference sequence). The J segment lost 5 bases and the V segment lost 3 bases, leaving 6 bases of the junction unmatched.

V gene TRBV3-1 combines with J gene TRBJ2-7, with 10 bases lining up with TRBD1. The CDR3 is 13 amino acids. CDR1 is LGHDT, CDR2 YNNKEL, per germline (reference sequence). V was pared by 4 bases and J by 6 bases, with 3 bases of the junction left unmatched. In nucleotides, the CDR3 is TGTGCCAGCAGCCCATGGACAGGGGGCGAGCAGTACTTC. This translates into CASSPWTGGEQYF.

The rearrangement uses TRBV3-1 and TRBJ2-3; D is unclear. The CDR3 extends over 13 amino acids. With 1 base removed from V and 11 bases from J, the gap between germline ends came to 13 bases. Per the germline V gene, CDR1 is LGHDT and CDR2 is YNNKEL (reference sequence). The DNA for the CDR3 is TGTGCCAGCAGCCAAGTACCGGGCCGCGGGCAGTATTTT. This sequence encodes CASSQVPGRGQYF.

Only a few counts were recorded for this clonotype. This chain connects TRBV6-5 to TRBJ1-2; 7 bases match TRBD1. There are 15 residues in the CDR3. CDR1 and CDR2 from the germline V gene are MNHEY and SVGAGI. The V segment lost 6 bases and the J segment 6 bases; nucleotides outside the gene matches: 13. This CDR3 reads CASSPTLTGSDGYTF. In nucleotides, the CDR3 is TGTGCCAGCAGCCCGACCCTGACAGGGTCGGATGGCTACACCTTC.

The V call is TRBV12-3 or TRBV12-4, the J call TRBJ2-3, with 7 bases fitting TRBD2. V gave up 5 bases and J gave up 14 bases; unmatched junction bases: 10. This CDR3 region has 12 residues. The CDR3: CASSARGESGYF. The CDR3 DNA follows: TGTGCCAGCAGTGCCCGGGGGGAATCTGGGTATTTT.